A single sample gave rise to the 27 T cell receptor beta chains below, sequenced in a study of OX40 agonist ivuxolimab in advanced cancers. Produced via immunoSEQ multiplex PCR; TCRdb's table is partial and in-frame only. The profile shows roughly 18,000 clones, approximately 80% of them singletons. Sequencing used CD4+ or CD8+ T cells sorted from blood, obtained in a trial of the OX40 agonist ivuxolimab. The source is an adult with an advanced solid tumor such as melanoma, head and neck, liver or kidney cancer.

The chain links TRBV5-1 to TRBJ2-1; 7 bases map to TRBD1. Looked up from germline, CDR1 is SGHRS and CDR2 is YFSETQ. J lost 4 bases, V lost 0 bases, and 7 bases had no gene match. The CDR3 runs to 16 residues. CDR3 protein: CASSLGTGATYNEQFF. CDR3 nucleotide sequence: TGCGCCAGCAGCTTGGGCACAGGGGCGACTTACAATGAGCAGTTCTTC.

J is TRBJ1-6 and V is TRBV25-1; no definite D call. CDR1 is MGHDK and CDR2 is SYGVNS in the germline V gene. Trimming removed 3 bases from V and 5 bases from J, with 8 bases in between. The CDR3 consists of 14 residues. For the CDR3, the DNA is TGTGCCAGCAGTGATCCCCCCGATAATTCACCCCTCCACTTT. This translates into CASSDPPDNSPLHF.

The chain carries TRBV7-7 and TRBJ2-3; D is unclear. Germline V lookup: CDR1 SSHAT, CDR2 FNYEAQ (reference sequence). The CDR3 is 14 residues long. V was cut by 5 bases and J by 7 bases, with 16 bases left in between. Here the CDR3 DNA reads TGTGCCAGCAGCCCCACCGCAGCTGTGAATACGCAGTATTTT. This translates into CASSPTAAVNTQYF.

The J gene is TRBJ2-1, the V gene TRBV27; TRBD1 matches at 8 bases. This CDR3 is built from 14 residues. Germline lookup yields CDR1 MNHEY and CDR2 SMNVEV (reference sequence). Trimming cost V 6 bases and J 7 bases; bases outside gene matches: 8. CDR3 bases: TGTGCCAGCAGATCCCCGACAGGGGTGAATGAGCAGTTCTTC. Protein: CASRSPTGVNEQFF.

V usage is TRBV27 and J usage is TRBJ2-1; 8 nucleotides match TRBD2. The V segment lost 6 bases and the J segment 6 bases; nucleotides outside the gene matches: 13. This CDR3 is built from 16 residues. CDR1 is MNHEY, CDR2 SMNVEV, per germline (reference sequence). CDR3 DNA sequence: TGTGCCAGCAGCCTAAGGTGGGCGGGGGGACTCAATGAGCAGTTCTTC. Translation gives CASSLRWAGGLNEQFF.

The CDR3 bases are TGTGCCTGGAATGGGGGTTGGTCTGGAAACACCATATATTTT. This encodes CAWNGGWSGNTIYF. The chain links TRBV30 to TRBJ1-3, with a tentative D call TRBD1 (5 bases). This CDR3 comprises 14 residues. V lost 4 bases and J 1 base, leaving 11 bases between the germline ends. Germline assignment: CDR1 GTSNPN and CDR2 SVGIG (reference sequence).

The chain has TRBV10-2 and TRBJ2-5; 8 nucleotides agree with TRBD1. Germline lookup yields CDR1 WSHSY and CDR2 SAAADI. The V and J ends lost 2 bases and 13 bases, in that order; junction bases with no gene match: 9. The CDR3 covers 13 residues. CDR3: CASSERQGRMLYF. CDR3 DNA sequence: TGCGCCAGCAGTGAGAGACAGGGGAGGATGTTGTACTTC.

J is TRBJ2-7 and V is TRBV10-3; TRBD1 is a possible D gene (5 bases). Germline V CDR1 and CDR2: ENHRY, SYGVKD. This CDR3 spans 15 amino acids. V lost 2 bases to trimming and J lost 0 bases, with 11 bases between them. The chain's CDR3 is CAISEPGHSSYEQYF. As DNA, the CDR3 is TGTGCCATCAGTGAGCCTGGACACAGCTCCTACGAGCAGTACTTC.

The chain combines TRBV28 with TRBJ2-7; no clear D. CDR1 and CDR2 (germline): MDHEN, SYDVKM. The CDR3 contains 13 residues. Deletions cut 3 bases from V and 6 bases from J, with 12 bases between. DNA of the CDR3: TGTGCCAGCAGTTTGGTCGGGTTAGGCGAGCAGTACTTC. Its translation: CASSLVGLGEQYF.

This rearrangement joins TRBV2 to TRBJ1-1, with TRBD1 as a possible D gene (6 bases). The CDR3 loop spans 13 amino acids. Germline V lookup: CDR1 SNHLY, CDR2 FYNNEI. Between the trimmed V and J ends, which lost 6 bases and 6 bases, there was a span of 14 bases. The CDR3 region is CASRARTVSEAFF. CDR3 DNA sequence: TGTGCCAGCAGGGCCCGGACAGTCTCTGAAGCTTTCTTT.

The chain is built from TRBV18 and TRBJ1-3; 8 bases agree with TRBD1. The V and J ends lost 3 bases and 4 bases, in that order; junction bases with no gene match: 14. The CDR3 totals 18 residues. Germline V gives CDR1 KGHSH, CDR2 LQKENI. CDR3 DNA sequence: TGTGCCAGCTCACCTGTCGACAGGGGAATCTTTATGGGAAACACCATATATTTT. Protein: CASSPVDRGIFMGNTIYF. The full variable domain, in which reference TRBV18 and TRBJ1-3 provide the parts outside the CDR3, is NAGVMQNPRHLVRRRGQEARLRCSPMKGHSHVYWYRQLPEEGLKFMVYLQKENIIDESGMPKERFSAEFPKEGPSILRIQQVVRGDSAAYFCASSPVDRGIFMGNTIYFGEGSWLTVV.

The CDR3 DNA sequence: TGCGCCAGCAGCTTGGTGTCAGGGGGCGCGTATGGCTACACCTTC. As protein: CASSLVSGGAYGYTF. This chain links TRBV5-1 with TRBJ1-2; TRBD1 matches at 8 bases. The CDR3 spans 15 residues. Per germline, CDR1 SGHRS and CDR2 YFSETQ. The trim removed 0 bases at V and 5 bases at J, leaving 6 bases unmatched.

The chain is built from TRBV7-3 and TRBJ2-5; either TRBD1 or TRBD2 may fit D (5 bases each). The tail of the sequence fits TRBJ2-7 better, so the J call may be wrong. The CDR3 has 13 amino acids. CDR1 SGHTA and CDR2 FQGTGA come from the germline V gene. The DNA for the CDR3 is TGTGCCAGCAGCCAGGGACCGCTCGACGAGCAGTACTTC. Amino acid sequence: CASSQGPLDEQYF.

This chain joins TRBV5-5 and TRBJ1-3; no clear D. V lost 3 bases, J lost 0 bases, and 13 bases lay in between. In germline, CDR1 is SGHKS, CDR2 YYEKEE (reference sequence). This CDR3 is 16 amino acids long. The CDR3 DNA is TGTGCCAGCAGCTCCTTACCCTCCTCCTCTGGAAACACCATATATTTT. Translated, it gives CASSSLPSSSGNTIYF.

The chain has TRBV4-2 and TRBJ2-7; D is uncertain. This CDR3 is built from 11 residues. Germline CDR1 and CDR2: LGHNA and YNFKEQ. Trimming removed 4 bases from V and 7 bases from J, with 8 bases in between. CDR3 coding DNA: TGTGCCAGCAGCCTTAGTCGGGAGCAGTACTTC. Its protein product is CASSLSREQYF.

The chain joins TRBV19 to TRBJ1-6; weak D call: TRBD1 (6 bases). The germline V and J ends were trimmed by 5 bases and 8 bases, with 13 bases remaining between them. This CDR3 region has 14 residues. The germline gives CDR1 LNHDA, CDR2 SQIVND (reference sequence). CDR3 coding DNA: TGTGCCAGTAGTGACACAGGGAAGTATTCACCCCTCCACTTT. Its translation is CASSDTGKYSPLHF.

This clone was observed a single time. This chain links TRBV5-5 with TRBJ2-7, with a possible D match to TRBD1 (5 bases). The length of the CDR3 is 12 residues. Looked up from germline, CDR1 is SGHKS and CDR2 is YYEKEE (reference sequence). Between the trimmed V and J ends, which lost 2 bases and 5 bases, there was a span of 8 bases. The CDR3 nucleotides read TGTGCCAGCAGCTTCCAGGGTAACGAGCAGTACTTC. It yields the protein CASSFQGNEQYF.

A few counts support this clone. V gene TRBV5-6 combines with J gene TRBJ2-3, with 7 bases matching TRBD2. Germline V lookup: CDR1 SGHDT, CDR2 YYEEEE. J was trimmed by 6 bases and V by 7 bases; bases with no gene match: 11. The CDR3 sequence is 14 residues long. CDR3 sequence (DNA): TGTGCCAGCCGGGGGGACGGGGATTTGGATACGCAGTATTTT. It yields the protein CASRGDGDLDTQYF.

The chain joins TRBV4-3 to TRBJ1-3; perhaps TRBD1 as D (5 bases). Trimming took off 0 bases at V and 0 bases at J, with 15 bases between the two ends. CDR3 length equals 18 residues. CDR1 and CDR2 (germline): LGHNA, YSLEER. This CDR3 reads CASSQEVRGPVSGNTIYF. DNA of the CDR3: TGCGCCAGCAGCCAAGAAGTAAGGGGTCCCGTCTCTGGAAACACCATATATTTT.

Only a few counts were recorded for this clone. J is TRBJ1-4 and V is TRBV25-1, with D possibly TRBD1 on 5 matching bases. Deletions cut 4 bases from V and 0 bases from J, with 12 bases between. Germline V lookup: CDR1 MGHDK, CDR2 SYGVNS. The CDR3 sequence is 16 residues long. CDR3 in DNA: TGTGCCAGCAGTGCTGTAGGGGCAGCAACTAATGAAAAACTGTTTTTT. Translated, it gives CASSAVGAATNEKLFF.

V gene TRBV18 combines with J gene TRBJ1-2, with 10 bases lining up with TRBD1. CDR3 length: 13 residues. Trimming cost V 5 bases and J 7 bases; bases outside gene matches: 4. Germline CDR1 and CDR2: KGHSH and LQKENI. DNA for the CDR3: TGTGCCAGCTCATCCCGGGACAGGGGTGGCTACACCTTC. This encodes CASSSRDRGGYTF.

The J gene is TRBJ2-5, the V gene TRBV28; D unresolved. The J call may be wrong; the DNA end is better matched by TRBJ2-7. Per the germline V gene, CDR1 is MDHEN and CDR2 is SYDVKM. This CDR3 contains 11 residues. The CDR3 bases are TGTGCCAGCAGTATAACGTACGAGCAGTACTTC. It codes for CASSITYEQYF.

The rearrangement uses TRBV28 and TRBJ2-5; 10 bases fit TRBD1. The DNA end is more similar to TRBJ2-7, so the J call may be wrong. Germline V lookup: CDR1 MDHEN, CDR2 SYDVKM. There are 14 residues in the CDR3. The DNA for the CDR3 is TGTGCCAGCAGTTTTCGGACAGGGGGTGCCGAGCAGTACTTC. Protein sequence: CASSFRTGGAEQYF.

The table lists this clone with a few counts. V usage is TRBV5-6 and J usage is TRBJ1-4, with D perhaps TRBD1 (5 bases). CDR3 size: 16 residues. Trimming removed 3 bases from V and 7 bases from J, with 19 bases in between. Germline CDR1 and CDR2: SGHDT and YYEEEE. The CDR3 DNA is TGTGCCAGCAGCTCCGTGATGGAGGGGATGGGTGAAAAACTGTTTTTT. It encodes CASSSVMEGMGEKLFF.

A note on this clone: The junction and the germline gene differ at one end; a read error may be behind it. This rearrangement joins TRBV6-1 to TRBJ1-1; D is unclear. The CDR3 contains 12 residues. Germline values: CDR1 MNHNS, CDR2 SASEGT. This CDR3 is CASSDGWPEAFF. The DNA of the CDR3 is TGTGCCAGCAGTGATGGGTGGCCTGAGGCTTTCTTT.

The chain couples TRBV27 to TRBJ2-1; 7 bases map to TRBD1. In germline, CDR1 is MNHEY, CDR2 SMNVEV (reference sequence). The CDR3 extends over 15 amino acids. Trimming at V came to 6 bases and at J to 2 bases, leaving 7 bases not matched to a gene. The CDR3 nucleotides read TGTGCCAGCAGACTAGACAGGGATACCTACAATGAGCAGTTCTTC. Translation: CASRLDRDTYNEQFF.

The CDR3 coding sequence is TGTGCCAGCAGCTTACGATCAGGGGGAAATCAGCCCCAGCATTTT. Residues: CASSLRSGGNQPQHF. The rearrangement joins TRBV11-2 to TRBJ1-5; 7 nucleotides line up with TRBD1. The CDR3 runs to 15 residues. Trimming took 2 bases from V and 4 from J; bases not matched to a gene: 5. From germline, CDR1 is SGHAT and CDR2 FQNNGV.